These 28 T cell receptor beta chains were sequenced from one sample in a study of shared clonotypes between healthy human individuals. Here immunoSEQ multiplex PCR was the method, and the copy in TCRdb shows in-frame clones only, minus some. Among roughly 2,500,000 clones listed, approximately 93% were seen once. The specimen sequenced was naive CD4+ T cells from PBMCs. Specified subset: CD45RA+ positively selected. Every receptor here comes from a man between 18 and 29 years old in good health. Some clones in this sample may be carry-over from other donors' samples.

This clone has a handful of counts. The V and J genes are TRBV7-8 and TRBJ1-1; no clear D gene. In germline, CDR1 is SGHVS, CDR2 FQNEAQ. This CDR3 has 13 amino acids. With 1 base removed from V and 2 bases from J, the gap between germline ends came to 5 bases. Here the CDR3 DNA reads TGTGCCAGCAGCTTAGACGTTAACACTGAAGCTTTCTTT. Its protein is CASSLDVNTEAFF.

This clone has just one count. Here the CDR3 DNA reads TGTGCCAGCTCCCCTAACGTTCTTACCTACAATGAGCAGTTCTTC. Translating it yields CASSPNVLTYNEQFF. The chain uses TRBV9 and TRBJ2-1; unclear D gene. Germline CDR1 is SGDLS and CDR2 is YYNGEE. CDR3 length: 15 residues. V lost 7 bases to trimming and J lost 2 bases, with 16 bases between them.

The chain combines TRBV5-4 with TRBJ2-5, with TRBD1 identical over 7 bases. In germline, CDR1 is SGHNT, CDR2 YYREEE (reference sequence). Germline trimming cut 5 bases from V and 4 bases from J; bases unmatched to any gene: 8. The CDR3 is 14 amino acids. The CDR3 coding sequence is TGTGCCAGCAGTTTGCCGGGACAGAGAGAGACCCAGTACTTC. Translated: CASSLPGQRETQYF.

The rearrangement uses TRBV7-3 and TRBJ2-1; the D is unclear. V dropped 1 base and J dropped 1 base, with 8 bases sitting between them. The CDR3 length is 15 residues. CDR1 is SGHTA and CDR2 is FQGTGA in the germline V gene. In nucleotides, the CDR3 is TGTGCCAGCAGCTTAAAAGCTGGTTCCTACAATGAGCAGTTCTTC. This codes for CASSLKAGSYNEQFF.

The CDR3 is CASSLEAAGGHTGELFF. The CDR3 region has the DNA TGTGCCAGCAGCTTAGAGGCGGCGGGAGGGCACACCGGGGAGCTGTTTTTT. The chain uses TRBV7-6 and TRBJ2-2, with 9 bases lining up with TRBD2. CDR1 SGHVS and CDR2 FNYEAQ come from the germline V gene. CDR3 length: 17 amino acids. After removal of 1 base from V and 3 bases from J, the junction contained 6 bases not matched to a gene.

The chain recombines TRBV7-2 with TRBJ1-1; 9 nucleotides agree with TRBD1. Losses at the gene ends were 5 bases for V and 6 bases for J; bases not matched to a gene: 10. The CDR3 runs to 15 residues. Germline values: CDR1 SGHTA, CDR2 FQGNSA. The chain's CDR3 is CASSVGTGQGPEAFF. Written as DNA, the CDR3 is TGTGCCAGCAGCGTTGGGACAGGGCAGGGCCCTGAAGCTTTCTTT.

The chain employs TRBV29-1 and TRBJ1-1, with a tentative D call TRBD1 (6 bases). With 6 bases removed from V and 6 bases from J, the gap between germline ends came to 11 bases. The V gene's germline CDR1 is SQVTM and CDR2 ANQGSEA. This CDR3 has 11 amino acids. CDR3 DNA: TGCAGCGTGCATAGGGGGGCTGAAGCTTTCTTT. The encoded protein is CSVHRGAEAFF.

The gene calls are TRBV28 and TRBJ1-5; D perhaps matches TRBD1 (5 bases). Germline V gives CDR1 MDHEN, CDR2 SYDVKM. The CDR3 runs 18 residues. V shed 6 bases and J shed 12 bases, with 33 bases lying between them. CDR3 sequence: CASSLPLGTFLWKVSQHF. The CDR3 nucleotides read TGTGCCAGCAGCCTCCCCCTTGGGACCTTCCTTTGGAAGGTCAGCCAGCATTTT.

This clone was counted only a few times. The V gene is TRBV10-3, the J gene TRBJ1-1; D may be TRBD1 (5 bases). Looked up from germline, CDR1 is ENHRY and CDR2 is SYGVKD. The CDR3 is 14 amino acids. V was trimmed by 4 bases and J by 2 bases, leaving 11 bases between them. CDR3 nucleotide sequence: TGTGCCATCAGTGCTACAGGCAAAAACACTGAAGCTTTCTTT. It encodes CAISATGKNTEAFF.

The rearrangement uses TRBV5-5 and TRBJ1-1; 12 bases are shared with TRBD1. Germline CDR1 SGHKS, CDR2 YYEKEE (reference sequence). The ends lost 7 bases at V and 4 bases at J; junction bases unmatched: 5. This CDR3 comprises 14 residues. The CDR3 reads CASFRDRGLTEAFF. DNA of the CDR3: TGTGCCAGCTTCCGGGACAGGGGGCTCACTGAAGCTTTCTTT.

The chain uses TRBV28 and TRBJ1-2; D unclear. The germline CDR1 and CDR2 sequences are MDHEN and SYDVKM. CDR3 size: 13 residues. Deletions cut 2 bases from V and 4 bases from J, with 8 bases between. The CDR3 region has the DNA TGTGCCAGCAGTTTAGATTCCATCTATGGCTACACCTTC. Protein product: CASSLDSIYGYTF.

This clone showed up just once. The genes are TRBV28 and TRBJ2-1; D tentatively fits TRBD1 or TRBD2 (5 bases each). Germline CDR1 and CDR2: MDHEN and SYDVKM. V gave up 4 bases and J gave up 4 bases, with 17 bases separating them. The CDR3 length is 16 residues. The CDR3 loop is CASSSSRGVRYNEQFF. The CDR3 coding sequence is TGTGCCAGCAGTTCCTCGAGGGGTGTCAGGTACAATGAGCAGTTCTTC.

The chain's CDR3 is CASTRDSNEKLFF. The CDR3 coding sequence is TGTGCCAGCACCCGGGACAGTAATGAAAAACTGTTTTTT. The chain is built from TRBV18 and TRBJ1-4; 7 bases line up with TRBD1. Germline-derived CDR1 and CDR2 are KGHSH and LQKENI. The junction had 4 bases not matched to a gene; V was cut back by 8 bases and J by 4 bases. The CDR3 runs 13 residues.

This clone was observed once. The chain carries TRBV28 and TRBJ1-5; D is possibly TRBD1 (6 bases). The germline V and J ends were trimmed by 4 bases and 4 bases, with 20 bases remaining between them. The CDR3 covers 17 residues. Germline CDR1 reads MDHEN; CDR2 reads SYDVKM. CDR3 region: CASSWIVGGLGNQPQHF. The CDR3 nucleotides read TGTGCCAGCAGTTGGATTGTCGGGGGCTTAGGGAATCAGCCCCAGCATTTT.

The CDR3 bases are TGCGCCAGGCTCCGGGAAAAAAACATTCAGTACTTC. This translates into CARLREKNIQYF. The gene calls are TRBV23-1 and TRBJ2-4, with a weak D call TRBD2 (5 bases). TRBV23-1 is given ORF status, its function remaining uncertain. V shed 9 bases and J shed 4 bases, with 10 bases lying between them. The CDR3 has 12 amino acids.

V and J are TRBV7-9 and TRBJ2-3; possibly TRBD2 for D (5 bases). Trimming took 4 bases from V and 2 from J, leaving 16 bases between them. The CDR3 is 16 residues long. Germline loops: CDR1 SEHNR, CDR2 FQNEAQ (reference sequence). The CDR3 region has the DNA TGTGCCAGCAGCTCAGCGGTGGGAGCTGTCACAGATACGCAGTATTTT. Translating it yields CASSSAVGAVTDTQYF.

The rearrangement joins TRBV5-1 to TRBJ2-7, with D perhaps TRBD1 or TRBD2 (7 bases each). The CDR3 consists of 15 residues. The germline V gene encodes CDR1 SGHRS and CDR2 YFSETQ. Trimming left V 4 bases short and J 2 bases short, with 16 bases between. The CDR3 here is CASSPIQGTTYEQYF. CDR3 nucleotides: TGCGCCAGCAGCCCAATACAGGGGACTACCTACGAGCAGTACTTC.

This chain uses TRBV12-5 with TRBJ2-1, with D maybe TRBD1 (6 bases). There are 14 residues in the CDR3. In germline, CDR1 is LGHNT, CDR2 FRNRAP. V lost 6 bases and J 1 base, leaving 10 bases between the germline ends. The CDR3 nucleotides read TGTGCTAGTGGCTGGGACATTTCCTACAATGAGCAGTTCTTC. It encodes CASGWDISYNEQFF.

The CDR3 region has the DNA TGCGCCAGCAGCAGGGGAGGCATGGACACTGAAGCTTTCTTT. It is translated as CASSRGGMDTEAFF. This chain joins TRBV4-3 and TRBJ1-1, with D possibly being TRBD1 (5 bases). V was shortened by 5 bases and J by 3 bases, with 13 bases between the two germline ends. The CDR3 is 14 residues long. Germline V gene lookup returns CDR1 LGHNA and CDR2 YSLEER.

In the case of this clone: Other DNA sequences within the sample encode an identical CDR3. The chain is built from TRBV9 and TRBJ1-4, with a weak D call TRBD1 (5 bases). This CDR3 contains 12 residues. V was shortened by 3 bases and J by 6 bases, with 6 bases between the two germline ends. The germline V gene encodes CDR1 SGDLS and CDR2 YYNGEE. The CDR3 region has the DNA TGTGCCAGCAGCGGGGGGGATGAAAAACTGTTTTTT. This codes for CASSGGDEKLFF.

The chain links TRBV4-1 to TRBJ2-2; TRBD2 matches at 8 bases. Per the germline V gene, CDR1 is MGHRA and CDR2 is YSYEKL. The trim removed 5 bases at V and 7 bases at J, leaving 12 bases unmatched. The CDR3 runs 16 residues. CDR3 protein: CASSNIAGRSVGELFF. The CDR3 nucleotides are TGCGCCAGCAGCAACATAGCGGGGCGCTCGGTCGGGGAGCTGTTTTTT.

This clone occurred a few times. Different DNA sequences within this sample yield the same CDR3. V gene TRBV5-4 combines with J gene TRBJ1-5, with D tentatively TRBD1 (5 bases). Trimming left V 2 bases short and J 4 bases short, with 7 bases between. From germline, CDR1 is SGHNT and CDR2 YYREEE (reference sequence). This CDR3 region has 13 residues. CDR3 nucleotides: TGTGCCAGCAGCTTTGGGGGGAATCAGCCCCAGCATTTT. This translates into CASSFGGNQPQHF.

A word on this clone: Other DNA sequences of this sample code for an identical CDR3. The V and J genes are TRBV19 and TRBJ1-5; a possible D gene is TRBD1 (6 bases). CDR3 length: 14 amino acids. Trimming shortened V by 5 bases and J by 4 bases, and 12 bases separated the two germline ends. Germline lookup yields CDR1 LNHDA and CDR2 SQIVND (reference sequence). CDR3: CASSPRGGNQPQHF. Written as DNA, the CDR3 is TGTGCCAGTAGTCCCAGGGGTGGGAATCAGCCCCAGCATTTT.

The J gene is TRBJ1-2, the V gene TRBV7-8; D unclear. The CDR3 has 15 residues. The V and J ends lost 1 base and 2 bases respectively, with 11 bases between them. CDR1 SGHVS and CDR2 FQNEAQ come from the germline V gene. The CDR3 DNA sequence: TGTGCCAGCAGCTTAGAAAGGATAGCGAACTATGGCTACACCTTC. This gives the protein CASSLERIANYGYTF.

In DNA form, the CDR3 reads TGTGCCAGCAGCTCCAGGCGAGGGGAGCTGTTTTTT. Its translation: CASSSRRGELFF. The chain carries TRBV28 and TRBJ2-2; D not certain. This CDR3 spans 12 amino acids. The germline gives CDR1 MDHEN, CDR2 SYDVKM. V shed 6 bases and J shed 8 bases, with 10 bases lying between them.

The genes are TRBV11-1 and TRBJ2-3; D may be TRBD2 (5 bases). Deletions cut 4 bases from V and 4 bases from J, with 9 bases between. The CDR3 spans 13 residues. CDR1 SGHAT and CDR2 FQDESV come from the germline V gene (reference sequence). The CDR3 loop reads CASSSGLPDTQYF. As DNA, the CDR3 is TGTGCCAGCAGCTCGGGGTTGCCAGATACGCAGTATTTT.

The V gene is TRBV7-3, the J gene TRBJ2-2; 14 positions agree with TRBD2. The germline V gene encodes CDR1 SGHTA and CDR2 FQGTGA. V dropped 4 bases and J dropped 1; count of bases not matched to a gene: 2. The CDR3 runs 17 residues. CDR3 protein: CASSSGLAGGNTGELFF. Written as DNA, the CDR3 is TGTGCCAGCAGCTCAGGACTAGCGGGAGGGAACACCGGGGAGCTGTTTTTT.

Turning to this clone: Other nucleotide sequences from this sample produce the same CDR3. The V gene is TRBV9, the J gene TRBJ1-1; D gene unclear. The CDR3 is 15 amino acids. Germline CDR1 reads SGDLS; CDR2 reads YYNGEE. The V end lost 0 bases, the J end lost 1 base, and 10 bases lay between the germline ends. The CDR3 spells CASSVVGTPNTEAFF. The DNA of the CDR3 is TGTGCCAGCAGCGTAGTGGGCACACCGAACACTGAAGCTTTCTTT.